Listed here are 29 T cell receptor beta chains from one sample, sequenced in a study of shared clonotypes between healthy human individuals. Clones were sequenced by immunoSEQ multiplex PCR, and TCRdb holds only the in-frame ones, with some missing. This table holds 2,100,000 or so clones, 95% found once. The source material was naive CD4+ T cells sorted from blood. The sample's subset: CD45RA+ positively selected. These receptor sequences come from a man aged 18 to 29 in good health.

This chain joins TRBV10-3 and TRBJ2-3, with 13 bases that match TRBD2. This CDR3 is 19 amino acids long. Germline values: CDR1 ENHRY, CDR2 SYGVKD. The V gene end was trimmed by 3 bases and the J gene end by 0 bases; junction bases not matched to a gene: 9. The CDR3 DNA sequence: TGTGCCATCAGTGATATACTAGCGGGGGGGCGATCTAGCACAGATACGCAGTATTTT. Residues: CAISDILAGGRSSTDTQYF.

The chain employs TRBV7-9 and TRBJ2-7; 9 bases line up with TRBD1. V trimming: 4 bases; J trimming: 4 bases; junction bases outside the gene matches: 5. Germline CDR1 reads SEHNR; CDR2 reads FQNEAQ (reference sequence). The CDR3 extends over 14 amino acids. CDR3 sequence: CASSSGTGFYEQYF. CDR3 in DNA: TGTGCCAGCAGCTCGGGGACAGGGTTTTACGAGCAGTACTTC.

The CDR3, as DNA: TGCAGTGCAAACCGGGGTCAGCCCCAGCATTTT. It codes for CSANRGQPQHF. This chain connects TRBV20-1 to TRBJ1-5, with D unresolved. CDR1 is DFQATT and CDR2 is SNEGSKA in the germline V gene (reference sequence). The CDR3 has 11 amino acids. Trimming pared 6 bases from V and 6 bases from J, leaving 9 bases between.

The chain combines TRBV9 with TRBJ2-6; TRBD2 matches 7 bases. With V trimmed by 1 base and J by 0 bases, 4 bases remained unmatched. The CDR3 totals 17 residues. Germline lookup yields CDR1 SGDLS and CDR2 YYNGEE. The CDR3 DNA reads TGTGCCAGCAGCGTAAGCGGGAAGAGCTCTGGGGCCAACGTCCTGACTTTC. Protein: CASSVSGKSSGANVLTF.

The genes are TRBV18 and TRBJ1-1, with TRBD1 matching 7 bases. Germline CDR1 is KGHSH and CDR2 is LQKENI. This CDR3 is built from 17 residues. The V and J ends lost 4 bases and 1 base, in that order; junction bases with no gene match: 12. Written as DNA, the CDR3 is TGTGCCAGCTCACTTGGCATCCTGAGGGACAGGAACACTGAAGCTTTCTTT. Translated, it gives CASSLGILRDRNTEAFF.

As for this clone: The sample has other DNA sequences that encode this CDR3 too. CDR3 nucleotide sequence: TGCGCCAGCAGCCCGACAGGGACCGGGGCCAACGTCCTGACTTTC. It yields the protein CASSPTGTGANVLTF. The genes are TRBV5-1 and TRBJ2-6, with 7 bases lining up with TRBD1. CDR3 length: 15 amino acids. Germline lookup yields CDR1 SGHRS and CDR2 YFSETQ. V lost 4 bases and J lost 4; bases outside the gene matches: 5.

This rearrangement joins TRBV6-6 to TRBJ1-5, with 7 bases aligning to TRBD1. CDR3 length equals 16 residues. The V gene's germline CDR1 is MNHNY and CDR2 SVGAGI (reference sequence). The trim removed 6 bases at V and 5 bases at J, leaving 13 bases unmatched. CDR3 in DNA: TGTGCCAGCAGGGAGAAAGATTGGGACAGCGATCAGCCCCAGCATTTT. Translated, it gives CASREKDWDSDQPQHF.

The chain combines TRBV28 with TRBJ2-7; maybe TRBD2 (5 bases). The CDR3 consists of 15 residues. CDR1 and CDR2 (germline): MDHEN, SYDVKM. V was trimmed by 5 bases and J by 5 bases, leaving 19 bases between them. The CDR3 DNA reads as TGTGCCAGCAGTCCATTGGCTGGAGGCCTGCACGAGCAGTACTTC. Amino acid sequence: CASSPLAGGLHEQYF.

In DNA, the CDR3 is TGTGCCAGCAGCCACAAGAGCTCTGGAAACACCATATATTTT. This sequence encodes CASSHKSSGNTIYF. This rearrangement joins TRBV11-2 to TRBJ1-3; no definite D call. The CDR3 covers 14 residues. Trimming stripped 5 bases from V and 0 bases from J, with 8 bases between. The germline V gene encodes CDR1 SGHAT and CDR2 FQNNGV. Together with reference TRBV11-2 and TRBJ1-3, the CDR3 gives the full variable domain: EAGVAQSPRYKIIEKRQSVAFWCNPISGHATLYWYQQILGQGPKLLIQFQNNGVVDDSQLPKDRFSAERLKGVDSTLKIQPAKLEDSAVYLCASSHKSSGNTIYFGEGSWLTVV.

This chain connects TRBV18 to TRBJ1-1; D unclear. Between the trimmed V and J ends, which lost 4 bases and 5 bases, there was a span of 11 bases. Germline V gene data show CDR1 as KGHSH and CDR2 as LQKENI. This CDR3 has 13 residues. CDR3 sequence reads: CASSLTHGTEAFF. Written as DNA, the CDR3 is TGTGCCAGCTCACTCACTCACGGGACTGAAGCTTTCTTT.

This clone appeared once. This sequence joins TRBV6-1 and TRBJ2-3, with 10 bases matching TRBD1. V gave up 9 bases and J gave up 6 bases; unmatched junction bases: 9. This CDR3 has 14 residues. CDR1 is MNHNS and CDR2 is SASEGT in the germline V gene. The CDR3 is CASTGQGGVDTQYF. The CDR3 DNA reads TGTGCCAGTACCGGACAGGGGGGGGTGGATACGCAGTATTTT.

The rearrangement links TRBV7-2 to TRBJ2-7; D is ambiguous. V gave up 1 base and J gave up 6 bases, with 10 bases separating them. CDR3 length equals 13 residues. Germline V gene lookup returns CDR1 SGHTA and CDR2 FQGNSA. The CDR3 region has the DNA TGTGCCAGCAGCTTAGACTTCCAGTCCGAGCAGTACTTC. It encodes CASSLDFQSEQYF. The entire variable domain, with the rest obtained from reference TRBV7-2 and TRBJ2-7, is as follows: GAGVSQSPSNKVTEKGKDVELRCDPISGHTALYWYRQSLGQGLEFLIYFQGNSAPDKSGLPSDRFSAERTGGSVSTLTIQRTQQEDSAVYLCASSLDFQSEQYFGPGTRLTVT.

The chain links TRBV6-5 to TRBJ2-3, with D possibly being TRBD1 (6 bases). The CDR3 runs 15 residues. Deletions cut 2 bases from V and 2 bases from J, with 11 bases between. Per the germline V gene, CDR1 is MNHEY and CDR2 is SVGAGI. CDR3 residues: CASSYGQGTTDTQYF. DNA of the CDR3: TGTGCCAGCAGTTACGGGCAGGGGACCACAGATACGCAGTATTTT.

A single count supports this clone. The V and J genes are TRBV19 and TRBJ2-5; 13 nucleotides line up with TRBD2. CDR3 length: 15 amino acids. V lost 5 bases, J lost 7 bases, and 7 bases stayed unmatched. In germline, CDR1 is LNHDA, CDR2 SQIVND (reference sequence). In nucleotides, the CDR3 is TGTGCCAGTAGTTGGAGACTAGCGGGGGGAGGGACCCAGTACTTC. Its protein product is CASSWRLAGGGTQYF.

This chain joins TRBV5-6 and TRBJ1-2; 7 bases agree with TRBD1. From germline, CDR1 is SGHDT and CDR2 YYEEEE. The trim removed 4 bases at V and 0 bases at J, leaving 3 bases unmatched. The CDR3 totals 14 residues. CDR3 in amino acids: CASSPTGANYGYTF. DNA of the CDR3: TGTGCCAGCAGCCCCACAGGGGCTAACTATGGCTACACCTTC.

The chain is built from TRBV4-1 and TRBJ2-1, with TRBD2 matching 13 bases. The CDR3 loop spans 17 amino acids. Germline lookup yields CDR1 MGHRA and CDR2 YSYEKL. With 1 base clipped from V and 7 bases from J, the junction kept 7 bases outside the gene matches. The CDR3 region is CASSQGRTSGSGNEQFF. CDR3 in DNA: TGCGCCAGCAGCCAAGGTCGGACTAGCGGGAGTGGAAATGAGCAGTTCTTC.

As for this clone: The same CDR3 also results from other DNA sequences found in this sample. The gene calls are TRBV5-1 and TRBJ2-7, with 9 bases that match TRBD1. The germline gives CDR1 SGHRS, CDR2 YFSETQ. The junction had 2 bases not matched to a gene; V was cut back by 0 bases and J by 1 base. The CDR3 totals 15 residues. DNA for the CDR3: TGCGCCAGCAGCTTGGGGACAGGGGTTTCCTACGAGCAGTACTTC. This translates into CASSLGTGVSYEQYF.

The chain employs TRBV6-6 and TRBJ1-3, with D unresolved. CDR1 and CDR2 (germline): MNHNY, SVGAGI (reference sequence). Trimming took off 6 bases at V and 2 bases at J, with 8 bases between the two ends. The CDR3 spans 13 residues. The CDR3 region is CASRFIAGNTIYF. DNA of the CDR3: TGTGCCAGCAGGTTCATTGCTGGAAACACCATATATTTT.

The chain combines TRBV7-6 with TRBJ2-7; D remains ambiguous. The CDR3 consists of 11 residues. The germline V gene has CDR1 SGHVS and CDR2 FNYEAQ. The V and J ends lost 5 bases and 5 bases respectively, with 7 bases between them. Here the CDR3 reads CASSGGHEQYF. DNA of the CDR3: TGTGCCAGCAGCGGCGGCCACGAGCAGTACTTC.

The chain combines TRBV19 with TRBJ2-5; D is unresolved. Germline V lookup: CDR1 LNHDA, CDR2 SQIVND (reference sequence). Trimming shortened V by 5 bases and J by 2 bases, and 12 bases separated the two germline ends. The CDR3 covers 14 residues. CDR3 DNA sequence: TGTGCCAGTAGTCTCACGTTTCGTCAAGAGACCCAGTACTTC. Translated: CASSLTFRQETQYF.

In regard to this clone: Additional DNA sequences in this sample encode the identical CDR3. V gene TRBV5-1 combines with J gene TRBJ2-3, with a tentative D call TRBD2 (6 bases). CDR1 and CDR2 (germline): SGHRS, YFSETQ. The CDR3 contains 14 residues. V lost 4 bases and J 1 base, leaving 10 bases between the germline ends. The CDR3 loop is CASSPGGGTDTQYF. CDR3 DNA: TGCGCCAGCAGCCCCGGGGGTGGCACAGATACGCAGTATTTT.

In its sample, this clone was seen once. V gene TRBV25-1 combines with J gene TRBJ1-2; no clear D. CDR3 length equals 15 residues. The ends were cut back, 2 bases at V and 0 bases at J, with 10 bases in the middle. Per germline, CDR1 MGHDK and CDR2 SYGVNS. As DNA, the CDR3 is TGTGCCAGCAGTGAAGGGTGGGGAGCTAACTATGGCTACACCTTC. It codes for CASSEGWGANYGYTF.

V gene TRBV6-6 combines with J gene TRBJ2-7; 9 bases fit TRBD1. This CDR3 spans 15 amino acids. Trimming removed 5 bases from V and 5 bases from J; junction bases left unmatched: 10. Germline values: CDR1 MNHNY, CDR2 SVGAGI (reference sequence). Here the CDR3 DNA reads TGTGCCAGCAGTCTTCCGGGACAGGGTGCCCACGAGCAGTACTTC. It encodes CASSLPGQGAHEQYF.

The rearrangement uses TRBV10-1 and TRBJ2-1; 7 bases are a match to TRBD2. Germline CDR1 reads WNHNN; CDR2 reads SYGVQD (reference sequence). V lost 5 bases to trimming and J lost 6 bases; unmatched junction nucleotides: 4. This CDR3 contains 13 residues. In nucleotides, the CDR3 is TGCGCCAGCAGTCCAAGCGGGATCAATGAGCAGTTCTTC. This encodes CASSPSGINEQFF.

V is TRBV27 and J is TRBJ1-1; D is undetermined. The CDR3 runs to 17 residues. The V end was cut by 0 bases, the J end by 11 bases, with 25 bases between. Germline values: CDR1 MNHEY, CDR2 SMNVEV (reference sequence). CDR3 DNA: TGTGCCAGCAGTTTATCTTGGACCGACCAAGAGACCCCGGCGGCTTTCTTT. It yields the protein CASSLSWTDQETPAAFF.

The chain is built from TRBV9 and TRBJ2-1, with 9 bases aligning to TRBD1. This CDR3 has 16 residues. Germline V CDR1 and CDR2: SGDLS, YYNGEE. J was trimmed by 4 bases and V by 3 bases; bases with no gene match: 8. As DNA, the CDR3 is TGTGCCAGCAGCGAAGGGACAGGGACCAAATACAATGAGCAGTTCTTC. Translating it yields CASSEGTGTKYNEQFF. Drawing the rest from reference TRBV9 and TRBJ2-1, the complete variable domain is DSGVTQTPKHLITATGQRVTLRCSPRSGDLSVYWYQQSLDQGLQFLIQYYNGEERAKGNILERFSAQQFPDLHSELNLSSLELGDSALYFCASSEGTGTKYNEQFFGPGTRLTVL.

V usage is TRBV6-6 and J usage is TRBJ2-7; TRBD2 matches 8 bases. Losses at the gene ends were 6 bases for V and 2 bases for J; bases not matched to a gene: 12. Looked up from germline, CDR1 is MNHNY and CDR2 is SVGAGI (reference sequence). This CDR3 is built from 16 residues. CDR3 protein: CASSGGVGRPTYEQYF. The CDR3, as DNA: TGTGCCAGCAGCGGGGGGGTGGGACGTCCTACCTACGAGCAGTACTTC.

This clone occurred once. The chain carries TRBV27 and TRBJ1-6; D is uncertain. The V and J ends lost 5 bases and 9 bases respectively, with 14 bases between them. The CDR3 covers 14 residues. Germline CDR1 is MNHEY and CDR2 is SMNVEV (reference sequence). The CDR3 is CASSGVLVLSPLHF. In DNA form, the CDR3 reads TGTGCCAGCAGTGGGGTACTGGTGCTTTCACCCCTCCACTTT.

Only a few counts were recorded for this clone. The chain carries TRBV7-9 and TRBJ1-2, with 12 bases matching TRBD1. CDR1 is SEHNR, CDR2 FQNEAQ, per germline (reference sequence). J lost 4 bases, V lost 5 bases, and 8 bases had no gene match. The CDR3 contains 16 residues. CDR3 nucleotides: TGTGCCAGCAGCGGGGACAGGGGGCGATGGAGCTATGGCTACACCTTC. This translates into CASSGDRGRWSYGYTF.